This T cell receptor (beta chain) was identified during a study of healthy donors' naive CD4 and CD8 T cells. A linear amplification protocol produced the TCR libraries from about 450 ng of total RNA. TCRdb fed the reads into MiXCR, producing one record per CDR3 protein. The table includes 150,000 to 200,000 distinct CDR3 sequences, over 60% detected once. The CDR3 sequence is 16 residues long. V was trimmed by 2 bases and J by 2 bases, leaving 17 bases between them. The germline gives CDR1 SGHNT, CDR2 YYREEE (reference sequence). The sequencing input was naive CD4+ and CD8+ T cells sorted from blood, pooled from several donors. This TCR was recovered from a pool of human donors in good health; the sample pools cells from several healthy donors. The chain employs TRBV5-4 and TRBJ2-7, with D possibly being TRBD2 (7 bases). CDR3 sequence reads: CASSLGGPAGPYEQYF. CDR3 nucleotide sequence: TGTGCCAGCAGCTTAGGGGGGCCAGCGGGACCCTACGAGCAGTACTTC.